Listed below are T cell receptor beta chains from one sample, sequenced in a study of beta chain features in type 1 diabetes. Assay used: immunoSEQ multiplex PCR; TCRdb lists only in-frame clones, some missing. The sample contains 250,000 to 300,000 clones, approximately 25% of which appear only once. Input material: naive CD4+ T cells from blood. The origin of the receptors is a woman aged 25-40 years with type 1 diabetes. CDR3s include the opening cysteine and the closing phenylalanine or tryptophan.

cdr3_aa | j_call | v_call
CASSEGGGEDTQYF | TRBJ2-3 | TRBV6-1
CSVDMGAEQYF | TRBJ2-7 | TRBV29-1
CASSPGTASSYNEQFF | TRBJ2-1 | TRBV5-4
CASSFYGRNNEQFF | TRBJ2-1 | TRBV7-2
CASSNLEIYNEQFF | TRBJ2-1 | TRBV28
CASSVAPGGRIYEQYF | TRBJ2-7 | TRBV9
CASSYSRDSPFYEQYF | TRBJ2-7 | TRBV6-5
CAWSTINEQFF | TRBJ2-1 | TRBV30
CASSFTGENGYTF | TRBJ1-2 | TRBV5-1
CSVATAKNTEAFF | TRBJ1-1 | TRBV29-1
CASTPGTAGYTF | TRBJ1-2 | TRBV19
CASSQGIVSLQPQHF | TRBJ1-5 | TRBV4-1
CATSIGTGPTGELFF | TRBJ2-2 | TRBV15
CASSYRQQETQYF | TRBJ2-5 | TRBV5-1
CASSLRTSGRRDTQYF | TRBJ2-3 | TRBV5-4
CASSYLAGLPYEQYF | TRBJ2-7 | TRBV6-5
CSVDRQGRTEAFF | TRBJ1-1 | TRBV29-1
CAWSVPDRNTEAFF | TRBJ1-1 | TRBV30
CASSPTRGLAVTDTQYF | TRBJ2-3 | TRBV7-6
CSVGQTNTEAFF | TRBJ1-1 | TRBV29-1
CATSRDVQKGNYGYTF | TRBJ1-2 | TRBV15
CSVDITGTPSPGKLFF | TRBJ1-4 | TRBV29-1
CASSKGDTPYEQYF | TRBJ2-7 | TRBV23-1
CASSQVWTGEGEQYF | TRBJ2-7 | TRBV4-2
CASISDSGELFF | TRBJ2-2 | TRBV10-1
CASSQVAGGMNTEAFF | TRBJ1-1 | TRBV4-1
CSVQRQENEKLFF | TRBJ1-4 | TRBV29-1
CASSEGGSIDEQYF | TRBJ2-7 | TRBV6-1
CASSQGRYNEKLFF | TRBJ1-4 | TRBV4-1
CASSLGASLSGYTF | TRBJ1-2 | TRBV4-1
CSGNRGDTEAFF | TRBJ1-1 | TRBV29-1
CTQRQGSGNQPQHF | TRBJ1-5 | TRBV29-1
CASSPTGLAGGRSYNEQFF | TRBJ2-1 | TRBV11-2
CSVGTGGHQPQHF | TRBJ1-5 | TRBV29-1
CASSSAGANTEAFF | TRBJ1-1 | TRBV7-9
CASSFGTGVKDEQFF | TRBJ2-1 | TRBV5-1
CASSLSLALTDTQYF | TRBJ2-3 | TRBV7-9
CAISSRDSEAFF | TRBJ1-1 | TRBV10-3
CASIQRAFNIQYF | TRBJ2-4 | TRBV28
CASSPLVPKSSGANVLTF | TRBJ2-6 | TRBV18
CAWRGGLAVYNEQFF | TRBJ2-1 | TRBV30
CASSQAGSITYNEQFF | TRBJ2-1 | TRBV4-2
CSVVPGGYEQYF | TRBJ2-7 | TRBV29-1
CASSEQGMGNQPQHF | TRBJ1-5 | TRBV2
CASSNGGSPGYNEQFF | TRBJ2-1 | TRBV28
CASSLERTGSGYTF | TRBJ1-2 | TRBV5-1
CAWSLGTSIPYEQYF | TRBJ2-7 | TRBV30
CASSRGGAAYGYTF | TRBJ1-2 | TRBV11-2
CASSLSLAKAYNEQFF | TRBJ2-1 | TRBV7-3
CASSEAVLGIQYF | TRBJ2-4 | TRBV5-1